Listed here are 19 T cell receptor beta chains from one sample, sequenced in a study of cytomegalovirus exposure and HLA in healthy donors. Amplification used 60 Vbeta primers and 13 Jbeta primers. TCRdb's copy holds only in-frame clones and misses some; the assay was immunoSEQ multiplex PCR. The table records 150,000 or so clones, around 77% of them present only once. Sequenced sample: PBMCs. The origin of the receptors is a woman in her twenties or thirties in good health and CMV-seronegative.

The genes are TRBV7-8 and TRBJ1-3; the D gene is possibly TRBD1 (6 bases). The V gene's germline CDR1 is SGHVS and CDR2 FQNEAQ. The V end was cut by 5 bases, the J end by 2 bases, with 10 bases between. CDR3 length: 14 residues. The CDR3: CASSLGGAGNTIYF. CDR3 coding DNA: TGTGCCAGCAGCCTAGGGGGGGCTGGAAACACCATATATTTT. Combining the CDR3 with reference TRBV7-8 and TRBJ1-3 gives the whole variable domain GAGVSQSPRYKVAKRGQDVALRCDPISGHVSLFWYQQALGQGPEFLTYFQNEAQLDKSGLPSDRFFAERPEGSVSTLKIQRTQQEDSAVYLCASSLGGAGNTIYFGEGSWLTVV.

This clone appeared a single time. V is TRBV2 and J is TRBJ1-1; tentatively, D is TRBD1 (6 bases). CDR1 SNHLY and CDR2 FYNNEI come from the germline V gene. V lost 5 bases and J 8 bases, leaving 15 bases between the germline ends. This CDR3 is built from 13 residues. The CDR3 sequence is CASSPDPRGEAFF. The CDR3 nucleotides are TGTGCCAGCAGTCCAGATCCCAGGGGAGAAGCTTTCTTT.

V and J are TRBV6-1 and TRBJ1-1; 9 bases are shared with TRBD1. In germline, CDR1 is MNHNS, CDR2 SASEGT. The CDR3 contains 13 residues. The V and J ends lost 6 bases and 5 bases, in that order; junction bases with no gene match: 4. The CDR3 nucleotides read TGTGCCAGCAGCGGGACAGGGCGGACTGAAGCTTTCTTT. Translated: CASSGTGRTEAFF.

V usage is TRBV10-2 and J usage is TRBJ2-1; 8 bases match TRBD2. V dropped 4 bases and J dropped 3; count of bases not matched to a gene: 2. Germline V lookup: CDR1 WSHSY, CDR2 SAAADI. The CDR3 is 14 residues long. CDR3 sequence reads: CASSVGLDYNEQFF. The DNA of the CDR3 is TGCGCCAGCAGTGTGGGACTAGACTACAATGAGCAGTTCTTC.

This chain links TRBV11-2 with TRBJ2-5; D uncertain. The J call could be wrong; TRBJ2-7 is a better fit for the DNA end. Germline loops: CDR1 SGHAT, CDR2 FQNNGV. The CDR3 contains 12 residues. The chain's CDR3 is CASSSRGYEQYF. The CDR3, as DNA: TGTGCCAGCAGCTCTAGAGGCTACGAGCAGTACTTC.

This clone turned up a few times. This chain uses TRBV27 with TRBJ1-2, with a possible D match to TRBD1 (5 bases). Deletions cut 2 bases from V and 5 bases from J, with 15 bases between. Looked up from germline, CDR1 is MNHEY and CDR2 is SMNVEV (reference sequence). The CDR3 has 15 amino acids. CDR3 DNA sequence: TGTGCCAGCAGTTTAAAGGACACGCCGGTTTATGGCTACACCTTC. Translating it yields CASSLKDTPVYGYTF.

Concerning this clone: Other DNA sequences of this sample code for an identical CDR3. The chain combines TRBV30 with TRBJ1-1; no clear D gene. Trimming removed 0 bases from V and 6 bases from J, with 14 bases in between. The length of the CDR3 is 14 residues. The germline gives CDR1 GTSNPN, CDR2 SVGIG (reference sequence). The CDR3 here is CAWSVGRTGAEAFF. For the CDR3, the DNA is TGTGCCTGGAGTGTCGGCAGGACCGGGGCTGAAGCTTTCTTT.

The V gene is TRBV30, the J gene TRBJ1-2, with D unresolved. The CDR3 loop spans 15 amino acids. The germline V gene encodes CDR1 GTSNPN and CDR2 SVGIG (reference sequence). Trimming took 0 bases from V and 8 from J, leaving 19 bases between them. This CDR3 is CAWSVPSPRTGGYTF. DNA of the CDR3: TGTGCCTGGAGTGTACCCTCCCCCCGGACTGGCGGCTACACCTTC.

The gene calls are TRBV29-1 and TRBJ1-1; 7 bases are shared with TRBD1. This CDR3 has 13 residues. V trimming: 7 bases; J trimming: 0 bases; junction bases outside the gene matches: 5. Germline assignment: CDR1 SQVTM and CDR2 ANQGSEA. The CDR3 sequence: CSGAGQLNTEAFF. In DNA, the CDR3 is TGCAGCGGGGCGGGACAGTTGAACACTGAAGCTTTCTTT.

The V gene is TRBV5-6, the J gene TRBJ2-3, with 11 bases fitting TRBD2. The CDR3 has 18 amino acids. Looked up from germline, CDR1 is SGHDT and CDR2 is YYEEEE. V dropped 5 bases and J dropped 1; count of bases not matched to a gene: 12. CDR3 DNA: TGTGCCAGCAGAGGACTAGCGGGCTTGACGGTTGGCACAGATACGCAGTATTTT. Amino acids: CASRGLAGLTVGTDTQYF.

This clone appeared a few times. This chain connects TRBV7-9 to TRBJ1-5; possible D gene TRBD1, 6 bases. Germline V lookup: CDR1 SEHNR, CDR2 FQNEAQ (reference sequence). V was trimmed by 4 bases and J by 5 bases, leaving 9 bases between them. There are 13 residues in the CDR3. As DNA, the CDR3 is TGTGCCAGCAGCTCACAGGGAGATCAGCCCCAGCATTTT. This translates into CASSSQGDQPQHF.

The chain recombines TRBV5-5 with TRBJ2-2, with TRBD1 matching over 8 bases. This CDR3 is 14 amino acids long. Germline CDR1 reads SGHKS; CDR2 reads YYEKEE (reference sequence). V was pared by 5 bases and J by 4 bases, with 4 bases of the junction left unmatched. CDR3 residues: CASSWTGFTGELFF. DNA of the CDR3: TGTGCCAGCAGTTGGACAGGGTTCACCGGGGAGCTGTTTTTT.

In DNA, the CDR3 is TGTGCCAGTAGCAGGGGGAGCTCCTACGAGCAGTACTTC. It specifies CASSRGSSYEQYF. This rearrangement joins TRBV19 to TRBJ2-7; 7 bases fit TRBD1. This CDR3 region has 13 residues. Unmatched junction bases numbered 2, after V lost 6 bases and J lost 0 bases. Germline CDR1 reads LNHDA; CDR2 reads SQIVND (reference sequence).

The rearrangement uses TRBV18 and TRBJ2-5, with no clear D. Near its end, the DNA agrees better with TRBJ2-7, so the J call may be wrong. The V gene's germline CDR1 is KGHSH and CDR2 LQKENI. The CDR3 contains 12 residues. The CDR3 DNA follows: TGTGCCAGCTCACCGGGCACCTACGAGCAGTACTTC. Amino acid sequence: CASSPGTYEQYF.

CDR3 sequence reads: CASQGVNTEAFF. The CDR3 coding sequence is TGTGCCAGCCAAGGGGTGAACACTGAAGCTTTCTTT. The genes are TRBV18 and TRBJ1-1, with D tentatively TRBD1 (5 bases). Trimming took 8 bases from V and 0 from J, leaving 7 bases between them. Germline V lookup: CDR1 KGHSH, CDR2 LQKENI. The CDR3 is 12 amino acids.

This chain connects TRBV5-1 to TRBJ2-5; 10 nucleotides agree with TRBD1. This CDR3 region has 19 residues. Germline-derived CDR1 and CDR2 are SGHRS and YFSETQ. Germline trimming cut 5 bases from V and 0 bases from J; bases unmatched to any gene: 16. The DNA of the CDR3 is TGCGCCAGCAGTCCGGCACGGACAGGGGGTGGTGGGGACCAAGAGACCCAGTACTTC. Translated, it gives CASSPARTGGGGDQETQYF.

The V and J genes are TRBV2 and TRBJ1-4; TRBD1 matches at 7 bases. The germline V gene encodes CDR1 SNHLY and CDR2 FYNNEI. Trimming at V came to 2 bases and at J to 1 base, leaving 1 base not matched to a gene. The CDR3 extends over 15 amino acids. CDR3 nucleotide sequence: TGTGCCAGCAGTGAATACAGGGGAACTAATGAAAAACTGTTTTTT. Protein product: CASSEYRGTNEKLFF. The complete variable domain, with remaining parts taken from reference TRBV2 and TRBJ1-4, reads EPEVTQTPSHQVTQMGQEVILRCVPISNHLYFYWYRQILGQKVEFLVSFYNNEISEKSEIFDDQFSVERPDGSNFTLKIRSTKLEDSAMYFCASSEYRGTNEKLFFGSGTQLSVL.

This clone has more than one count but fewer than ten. In DNA form, the CDR3 reads TGTGCCAGCGTCCTAGCGGGGGCTGGGGCCAACGTCCTGACTTTC. It encodes CASVLAGAGANVLTF. The V gene is TRBV2, the J gene TRBJ2-6; TRBD2 matches at 10 bases. Germline assignment: CDR1 SNHLY and CDR2 FYNNEI. CDR3 length: 15 residues. The trim removed 8 bases at V and 2 bases at J, leaving 3 bases unmatched.

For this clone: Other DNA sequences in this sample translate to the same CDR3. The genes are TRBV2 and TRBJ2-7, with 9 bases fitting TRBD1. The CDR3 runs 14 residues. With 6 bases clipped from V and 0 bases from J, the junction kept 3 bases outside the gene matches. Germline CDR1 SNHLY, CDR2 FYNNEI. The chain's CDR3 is CASSPGQGSYEQYF. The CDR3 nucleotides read TGTGCCAGCAGCCCGGGACAGGGCTCCTACGAGCAGTACTTC.